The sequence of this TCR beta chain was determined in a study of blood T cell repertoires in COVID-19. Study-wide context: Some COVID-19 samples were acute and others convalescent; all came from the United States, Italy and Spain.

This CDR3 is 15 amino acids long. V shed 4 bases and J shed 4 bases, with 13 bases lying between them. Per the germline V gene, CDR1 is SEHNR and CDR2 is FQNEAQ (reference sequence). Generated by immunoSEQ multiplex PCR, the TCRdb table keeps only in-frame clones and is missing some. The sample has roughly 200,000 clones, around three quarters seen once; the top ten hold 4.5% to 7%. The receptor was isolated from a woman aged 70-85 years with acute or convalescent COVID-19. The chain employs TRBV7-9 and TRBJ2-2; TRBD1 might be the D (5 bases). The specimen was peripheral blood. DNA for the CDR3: TGTGCCAGCAGCTCAACTAATACAGGCACCGGGGAGCTGTTTTTT. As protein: CASSSTNTGTGELFF.